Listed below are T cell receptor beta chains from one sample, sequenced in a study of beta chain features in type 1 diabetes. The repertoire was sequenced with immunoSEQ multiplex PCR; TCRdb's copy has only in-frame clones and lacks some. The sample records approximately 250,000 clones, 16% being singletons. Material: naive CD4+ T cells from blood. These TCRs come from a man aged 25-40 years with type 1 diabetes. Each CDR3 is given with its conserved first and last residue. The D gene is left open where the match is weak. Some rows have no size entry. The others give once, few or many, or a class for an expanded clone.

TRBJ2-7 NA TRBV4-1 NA CASSQDPAGSVRIYEQYF TGCGCCAGCAGCCAAGATCCGGCGGGATCTGTCCGGATCTACGAGCAGTACTTC
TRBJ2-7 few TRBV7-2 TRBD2 CASSRGLANYEQYF TGTGCCAGCAGCCGTGGACTAGCGAACTACGAGCAGTACTTC
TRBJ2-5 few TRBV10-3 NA CATAGLPGQETQYF TGTGCCACTGCGGGACTCCCGGGACAAGAGACCCAGTACTTC
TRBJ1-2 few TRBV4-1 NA CASSQVQEEAGGYTF TGCGCCAGCAGCCAAGTGCAGGAGGAGGCTGGCGGCTACACCTTC
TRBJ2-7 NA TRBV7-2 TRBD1 CASSLNPGTAYEQYF TGTGCCAGCAGCTTGAACCCCGGGACAGCCTACGAGCAGTACTTC
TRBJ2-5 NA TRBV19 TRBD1 CASSPDRGRGETQYF TGTGCCAGTAGTCCCGACAGGGGGCGCGGAGAGACCCAGTACTTC
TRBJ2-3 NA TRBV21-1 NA CASKLATDTQYF TGTGCCAGCAAGCTAGCCACAGATACGCAGTATTTT
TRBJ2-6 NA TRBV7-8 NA CASSLSGLSGANVLTF TGTGCCAGCAGCTTATCGGGACTCTCTGGGGCCAACGTCCTGACTTTC
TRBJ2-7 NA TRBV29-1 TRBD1 CSVEKDRDYEQYF TGCAGCGTTGAAAAGGACAGGGACTACGAGCAGTACTTC
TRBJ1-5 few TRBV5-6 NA CASSLGRGDQPQHF TGTGCCAGCAGCTTGGGACGTGGAGATCAGCCCCAGCATTTT
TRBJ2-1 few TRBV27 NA CASSFNNEQFF TGTGCCAGCAGTTTCAACAATGAGCAGTTCTTC
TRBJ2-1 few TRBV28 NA CASRPRQGSTTLNEQFF TGTGCCAGCAGACCCCGCCAGGGATCGACGACACTCAATGAGCAGTTCTTC
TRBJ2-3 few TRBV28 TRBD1 CASSPGQGTDTQYF TGTGCCAGCAGTCCGGGACAGGGAACAGATACGCAGTATTTT
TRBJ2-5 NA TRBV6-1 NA CASSGGSQETQYF TGTGCCAGCAGTGGGGGCTCTCAAGAGACCCAGTACTTC
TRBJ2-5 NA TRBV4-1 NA CASSPAPSEETQYF TGCGCCAGCAGCCCCGCGCCCTCTGAAGAGACCCAGTACTTC
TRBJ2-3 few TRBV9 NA CASSSRPSPSTDTQYF TGTGCCAGCAGCTCCAGACCTAGCCCGAGCACAGATACGCAGTATTTT